Listed below are T cell receptor beta chains from one sample, sequenced in a study of T cell responses to AZD1222 COVID-19 vaccine. Libraries were prepared by immunoSEQ multiplex PCR; TCRdb keeps only in-frame clonotypes and omits some of them. Of approximately 140,000 clones in the sample, over 85% were seen once. The sequences come from peripheral blood, collected on day 0 of AZD1222 vaccination. These receptors all stem from an adult in good health. Both conserved end residues are part of each CDR3. Fields, in order: CDR3 DNA, CDR3 protein, J gene, V gene, clone size, D gene. The D gene is left open where the match is weak. A clone size is listed for some rows: how often the clone was seen (once, few, many), or a class if it is expanded.

CDR3 DNA: TGTGCCAGCAGGGGGGGACGGAACAATCAGCCCCAGCATTTT
CDR3 protein: CASRGGRNNQPQHF
J gene: TRBJ1-5
V gene: TRBV2
clone size: once
D gene: .

CDR3 DNA: TGCGCCAGCAGCTTGGACCGATCAGGGCTGTACTTC
CDR3 protein: CASSLDRSGLYF
J gene: TRBJ2-5
V gene: TRBV5-1
clone size: .
D gene: .

CDR3 DNA: TGTGCCACCAGTAAGGGAAGCACAGATACGCAGTATTTT
CDR3 protein: CATSKGSTDTQYF
J gene: TRBJ2-3
V gene: TRBV15
clone size: .
D gene: .

CDR3 DNA: TGTGCCACTGAGGCGCTATCGAGGAGAGCCCCTGTCACAGATACGCAGTATTTT
CDR3 protein: CATEALSRRAPVTDTQYF
J gene: TRBJ2-3
V gene: TRBV2
clone size: .
D gene: .

CDR3 DNA: TGTGCCTGGAGTGTTGGGCGGGAGTACACAGATACGCAGTATTTT
CDR3 protein: CAWSVGREYTDTQYF
J gene: TRBJ2-3
V gene: TRBV30
clone size: .
D gene: TRBD2

CDR3 DNA: TGTGCCAGCAGCTTGGGGAGGGCTTTAGCCAAAAACATTCAGTACTTC
CDR3 protein: CASSLGRALAKNIQYF
J gene: TRBJ2-4
V gene: TRBV5-6
clone size: .
D gene: .

CDR3 DNA: TGCAGCGTTGAAGGCGGGAGCTCCTACAATGAGCAGTTCTTC
CDR3 protein: CSVEGGSSYNEQFF
J gene: TRBJ2-1
V gene: TRBV29-1
clone size: .
D gene: TRBD2

CDR3 DNA: TGTGCCACCAGCAGAGAGGGGCGGGGGCCGGACTATGGCTACACCTTC
CDR3 protein: CATSREGRGPDYGYTF
J gene: TRBJ1-2
V gene: TRBV15
clone size: .
D gene: .

CDR3 DNA: TGTGCCAGCAACCGGGACCCCTACAATGAGCAGTTCTTC
CDR3 protein: CASNRDPYNEQFF
J gene: TRBJ2-1
V gene: TRBV12-3/TRBV12-4
clone size: .
D gene: .

CDR3 DNA: TGCGCCAGCAGCCCCCGTGTGGGTCCAAATGAGCAGTTCTTC
CDR3 protein: CASSPRVGPNEQFF
J gene: TRBJ2-1
V gene: TRBV5-1
clone size: once
D gene: .

CDR3 DNA: TGTGCCAGCAGGCCCGCTGAAGCTTTCTTT
CDR3 protein: CASRPAEAFF
J gene: TRBJ1-1
V gene: TRBV6-5
clone size: once
D gene: .

CDR3 DNA: TGTGCCAGCAGTTTAGCCCACTTCGGGACAGTCAATCAGCCCCAGCATTTT
CDR3 protein: CASSLAHFGTVNQPQHF
J gene: TRBJ1-5
V gene: TRBV27
clone size: .
D gene: TRBD1

CDR3 DNA: TGTGCCAGCAGCGTCGTAGTATCCGGACAGGGGGCTTTTTTTGGCTACACCTTC
CDR3 protein: CASSVVVSGQGAFFGYTF
J gene: TRBJ1-2
V gene: TRBV9
clone size: .
D gene: TRBD1

CDR3 DNA: TGTGCCTGGAGGCCCTCAAATTACGAGCAGTACTTC
CDR3 protein: CAWRPSNYEQYF
J gene: TRBJ2-7
V gene: TRBV30
clone size: .
D gene: .

CDR3 DNA: TGCAGCGTTGTCGGGACAGGGGGCTACGAGCAGTACTTC
CDR3 protein: CSVVGTGGYEQYF
J gene: TRBJ2-7
V gene: TRBV29-1
clone size: .
D gene: TRBD1

CDR3 DNA: TGTGCCAGCAGCTTAAGAACGGGTTTCCAAGAGACCCAGTACTTC
CDR3 protein: CASSLRTGFQETQYF
J gene: TRBJ2-5
V gene: TRBV7-8
clone size: .
D gene: .

CDR3 DNA: TGTGCCAGCAGCTTCAGGGGTAGAAATGAAAAACTGTTTTTT
CDR3 protein: CASSFRGRNEKLFF
J gene: TRBJ1-4
V gene: TRBV11-3
clone size: .
D gene: .

CDR3 DNA: TGTGCCAGCAGTCTAGCCTCCACCTACGAGCAGTACTTC
CDR3 protein: CASSLASTYEQYF
J gene: TRBJ2-7
V gene: TRBV7-2
clone size: .
D gene: .

CDR3 DNA: TGTGCCAGCTCCCGGGACAGCGGGATTCACACCGGGGAGCTGTTTTTT
CDR3 protein: CASSRDSGIHTGELFF
J gene: TRBJ2-2
V gene: TRBV7-2
clone size: .
D gene: .

CDR3 DNA: TGTGCCTACGCCCAGGGGGCGAGCACTGAAGCTTTCTTT
CDR3 protein: CAYAQGASTEAFF
J gene: TRBJ1-1
V gene: TRBV30
clone size: .
D gene: TRBD1

CDR3 DNA: TGTGCCAGCAGCCCCGGGGGAGGAGCCTACGAGCAGTACTTC
CDR3 protein: CASSPGGGAYEQYF
J gene: TRBJ2-7
V gene: TRBV5-5
clone size: .
D gene: .

CDR3 DNA: TGTGCCAGCAGCGCGGGGACTAGCGGGAGCTCCTACGAGCAGTACTTC
CDR3 protein: CASSAGTSGSSYEQYF
J gene: TRBJ2-7
V gene: TRBV3-1/TRBV3-2
clone size: .
D gene: TRBD2

CDR3 DNA: TGTGCCATCAGTGGAACGGGGCGGACTGAAGCTTTCTTT
CDR3 protein: CAISGTGRTEAFF
J gene: TRBJ1-1
V gene: TRBV10-3
clone size: .
D gene: .

CDR3 DNA: TGTGCCAGCAGCGTTCAGCTTGTTACCGGGGAGCTGTTTTTT
CDR3 protein: CASSVQLVTGELFF
J gene: TRBJ2-2
V gene: TRBV9
clone size: .
D gene: .

CDR3 DNA: TGCAGTGCTACCCCTGGAGAGACCCAGTACTTC
CDR3 protein: CSATPGETQYF
J gene: TRBJ2-5
V gene: TRBV20-1
clone size: .
D gene: .

CDR3 DNA: TGTGCCAGCGGGACGGGAGATCCCGGGGAGCTGTTTTTT
CDR3 protein: CASGTGDPGELFF
J gene: TRBJ2-2
V gene: TRBV7-3
clone size: .
D gene: .

CDR3 DNA: TGTGCCAGCAGCGTAGGAATGAAGGACTATGGCTACACCTTC
CDR3 protein: CASSVGMKDYGYTF
J gene: TRBJ1-2
V gene: TRBV9
clone size: .
D gene: .

CDR3 DNA: TGTGCCAGCAGCCAAGGGACAGGGCCCCTTCCCCACGAGCAGTACTTC
CDR3 protein: CASSQGTGPLPHEQYF
J gene: TRBJ2-7
V gene: TRBV11-2
clone size: .
D gene: TRBD1

CDR3 DNA: TGCGCCAGCAGCTTGAGGGCCCTAAACACTGAAGCTTTCTTT
CDR3 protein: CASSLRALNTEAFF
J gene: TRBJ1-1
V gene: TRBV5-1
clone size: .
D gene: .

CDR3 DNA: TGTGCCAGCAGCTTAGGCCCGACAGACTATGGCTACACCTTC
CDR3 protein: CASSLGPTDYGYTF
J gene: TRBJ1-2
V gene: TRBV7-8
clone size: .
D gene: .

CDR3 DNA: TGTGCCAGCAATACAAGGGACGGACCCTACGAGCAGTACTTC
CDR3 protein: CASNTRDGPYEQYF
J gene: TRBJ2-7
V gene: TRBV6-5
clone size: .
D gene: .

CDR3 DNA: TGCAGCGTTGTTGAGGGACAGAGCGGGAGTTATTTT
CDR3 protein: CSVVEGQSGSYF
J gene: TRBJ2-3
V gene: TRBV29-1
clone size: .
D gene: .

CDR3 DNA: TGTGCCAGCAGCTCCGCGCCGGTCACCGAGCAGTACTTC
CDR3 protein: CASSSAPVTEQYF
J gene: TRBJ2-7
V gene: TRBV5-4
clone size: .
D gene: .

CDR3 DNA: TGCGCCAGCAGCCCCAGGGGGGTCAACTATGGCTACACCTTC
CDR3 protein: CASSPRGVNYGYTF
J gene: TRBJ1-2
V gene: TRBV5-1
clone size: .
D gene: TRBD1

CDR3 DNA: TGTGCCAGCAGCCCCGCCGGGACAGAAGAGACCCAGTACTTC
CDR3 protein: CASSPAGTEETQYF
J gene: TRBJ2-5
V gene: TRBV7-9
clone size: .
D gene: TRBD1

CDR3 DNA: TGTGCCAGCAGCTGGCGTGGGCAGAGCTCCTACGAGCAGTACTTC
CDR3 protein: CASSWRGQSSYEQYF
J gene: TRBJ2-7
V gene: TRBV5-6
clone size: .
D gene: .

CDR3 DNA: TGCGCCAGCAGCCCCAGCGGTAGCACAGATACGCAGTATTTT
CDR3 protein: CASSPSGSTDTQYF
J gene: TRBJ2-3
V gene: TRBV5-1
clone size: .
D gene: .

CDR3 DNA: TGTGCCAGCAGTTTTGGGGGAGCTAACTATGGCTACACCTTC
CDR3 protein: CASSFGGANYGYTF
J gene: TRBJ1-2
V gene: TRBV27
clone size: .
D gene: .

CDR3 DNA: TGTGCCACCAGTTTCGGAGGGAACACTGAAGCTTTCTTT
CDR3 protein: CATSFGGNTEAFF
J gene: TRBJ1-1
V gene: TRBV24-1
clone size: .
D gene: .

CDR3 DNA: TGTGCCAGCAGCGTATTAAGGGGGCAACCCTCAGATACGCAGTATTTT
CDR3 protein: CASSVLRGQPSDTQYF
J gene: TRBJ2-3
V gene: TRBV9
clone size: .
D gene: TRBD1

CDR3 DNA: TGTGCCAGCAGCCAAGCGCCGAACTCCTACGAGCAGTACTTC
CDR3 protein: CASSQAPNSYEQYF
J gene: TRBJ2-7
V gene: TRBV3-1/TRBV3-2
clone size: once
D gene: .

CDR3 DNA: TGTGCCAGCAGTTTAAACTATCAGCCCCAGCATTTT
CDR3 protein: CASSLNYQPQHF
J gene: TRBJ1-5
V gene: TRBV12-3/TRBV12-4
clone size: .
D gene: .

CDR3 DNA: TGTGCCAGCAGTCGCCAGGGCTTCGGGGAGCAGTACTTC
CDR3 protein: CASSRQGFGEQYF
J gene: TRBJ2-7
V gene: TRBV12-3/TRBV12-4
clone size: .
D gene: .

CDR3 DNA: TGTGCCAGCAGCGGCAGAGGCGTGGCGGGAGGGGAGGAGCAGTACTTC
CDR3 protein: CASSGRGVAGGEEQYF
J gene: TRBJ2-7
V gene: TRBV7-8
clone size: .
D gene: TRBD2